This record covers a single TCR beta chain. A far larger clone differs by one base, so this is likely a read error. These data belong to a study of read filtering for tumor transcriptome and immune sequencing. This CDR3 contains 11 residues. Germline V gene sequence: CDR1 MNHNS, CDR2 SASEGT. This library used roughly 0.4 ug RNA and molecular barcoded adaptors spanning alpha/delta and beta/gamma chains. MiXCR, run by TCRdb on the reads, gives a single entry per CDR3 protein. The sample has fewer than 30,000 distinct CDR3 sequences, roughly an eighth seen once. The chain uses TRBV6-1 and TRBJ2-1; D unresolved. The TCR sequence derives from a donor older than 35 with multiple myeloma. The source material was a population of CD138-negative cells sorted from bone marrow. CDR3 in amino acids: CASKDYSEQFF. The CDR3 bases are TGTGCCAGCAAGGATTACAGTGAGCAGTTCTTC.